This T cell receptor (beta chain) comes out of a study of glioma-infiltrating T cells. This CDR3 is 14 amino acids long. V was shortened by 5 bases and J by 4 bases, with 15 bases between the two germline ends. Germline V gene lookup returns CDR1 SGHTA and CDR2 FQGNSA. Using RNA template, CDR3s of TCR alpha and beta were amplified with iRepertoire arm-PCR. Each CDR3 protein gets one entry after TCRdb re-called the multiplex PCR reads with MiXCR. The data contain around 170,000 distinct CDR3 sequences, around 42% of them singletons. As for this clonotype: The antigen is unknown.

Study-level findings and limits: Only very few CDR3 sequences appeared in both tissue and blood.

The specimen sequenced was glioma tissue, nonneoplastic brain tissue, or PBMCs (not recorded which). The chain recombines TRBV7-2 with TRBJ2-7; maybe TRBD2 (6 bases). This TCR was recovered from a human donor with low-grade glioma or glioblastoma, undergoing nonglioma brain surgery, or in good health (not recorded which). The CDR3 coding sequence is TGTGCCAGCAGCACCTCGGTGGGAGGATACGAGCAGTACTTC. It specifies CASSTSVGGYEQYF.